This entry lists 2 T cell receptor beta chains sequenced from one sample in a study of tumor T cells in aggressive B-cell lymphoma. TCRdb's table, derived via immunoSEQ multiplex PCR, lists solely in-frame clones and lacks some. Of around 1,700 clones in the sample, less than 95% were seen once. The sample comprised tumor tissue. These receptors came from an adult with diffuse large B cell lymphoma.

V usage is TRBV5-1 and J usage is TRBJ2-3; 12 bases match TRBD2. The germline V gene encodes CDR1 SGHRS and CDR2 YFSETQ. J was trimmed by 4 bases and V by 4 bases; bases with no gene match: 4. The CDR3 is made up of 15 amino acids. CDR3: CASSPTSGSPDTQYF. The CDR3 bases are TGCGCCAGCAGCCCGACTAGCGGGAGCCCAGATACGCAGTATTTT.

The gene calls are TRBV12-5 and TRBJ2-1; 8 bases match TRBD1. CDR1 and CDR2 (germline): LGHNT, FRNRAP. There are 15 residues in the CDR3. V lost 10 bases and J lost 0; bases outside the gene matches: 8. CDR3 protein: CAIRRTGTSYNEQFF. As DNA, the CDR3 is TGTGCTATTCGCCGGACAGGGACCTCCTACAATGAGCAGTTCTTC.